The entry that follows covers one T cell receptor (beta chain) sequence. Time point denoted: patch test 1, 2 weeks after DPC sensitization. Noted treatment: therapeutic diphenylcyclopropenone sensitization with weekly scalp DPC. TCRdb redid the calling of the RACE reads with MiXCR, one entry per CDR3 protein. The data show roughly 200,000 distinct CDR3 sequences, around 20% seen once. These data are taken from a study of human T cells and chemical hapten exposure. About the study: Patch tests put 0.01% DPC on the upper back, and the results were checked at 6 days.

CDR1 and CDR2 (germline): SGHTA, FQGNSA. V was clipped by 6 bases and J by 4 bases; unmatched bases: 11. This CDR3 is built from 16 residues. The sequence was obtained from a woman in her 50s with alopecia areata. Some clones in this sample may be carry-over from other donors' samples. The sample was whole blood, taken in connection with sensitization to the hapten diphenylcyclopropenone (DPC). This chain joins TRBV7-2 and TRBJ1-5; 8 bases match TRBD1. The CDR3 nucleotides read TGTGCCAGCAGTCTTACTGGGACAGGCTTGAATCAGCCCCAGCATTTT. Translated: CASSLTGTGLNQPQHF.